The 6 T cell receptor beta chains below all came from one sample that was sequenced in a study of blood T cell repertoires in COVID-19. Libraries were prepared by immunoSEQ multiplex PCR; TCRdb keeps only in-frame clonotypes and omits some of them. The sample yields 35,000 to 50,000 clones, about 85% seen once. What was sequenced was peripheral blood. The receptors shown here come from a woman aged 70-85 years in a cohort sampled during active COVID-19.

The gene calls are TRBV28 and TRBJ1-6, with D perhaps matching TRBD1 (5 bases). With 3 bases removed from V and 8 bases from J, the gap between germline ends came to 17 bases. The CDR3 sequence is 16 residues long. CDR1 and CDR2 from the germline V gene are MDHEN and SYDVKM. The CDR3 region is CASSFNRWGMDSPLHF. The CDR3 DNA is TGTGCCAGCAGTTTTAATAGGTGGGGCATGGATTCACCCCTCCACTTT.

The rearrangement uses TRBV28 and TRBJ1-2; D is possibly TRBD1 (6 bases). V lost 6 bases to trimming and J lost 3 bases, with 11 bases between them. From germline, CDR1 is MDHEN and CDR2 SYDVKM. The CDR3 sequence is 13 residues long. The CDR3 bases are TGTGCCAGCAGGTCAGGGGCGGACTATGGCTACACCTTC. Translating it yields CASRSGADYGYTF.

V usage is TRBV5-1 and J usage is TRBJ2-3; TRBD1 might be the D (7 bases). Trimming removed 6 bases at V and 0 bases at J, with 20 bases between. The CDR3 is 17 amino acids. Germline CDR1 and CDR2: SGHRS and YFSETQ. As DNA, the CDR3 is TGCGCCAGCACCCCTGGAGGGACAGCAATTAGCACAGATACGCAGTATTTT. Protein: CASTPGGTAISTDTQYF.

This chain joins TRBV4-3 and TRBJ2-7, with D possibly matching TRBD2 (6 bases). This CDR3 has 13 amino acids. The germline V gene encodes CDR1 LGHNA and CDR2 YSLEER. V lost 1 base to trimming and J lost 6 bases, with 10 bases between them. This chain's CDR3 is CASSQGGVGEQYF. The CDR3, as DNA: TGCGCCAGCAGCCAAGGGGGGGTTGGCGAGCAGTACTTC.

This chain uses TRBV6-4 with TRBJ2-1, with 10 bases fitting TRBD2. CDR1 and CDR2 (germline): MRHNA, SNTAGT. The V segment lost 3 bases and the J segment 5 bases; nucleotides outside the gene matches: 1. The CDR3 spans 14 residues. CDR3 loop: CASSEGLANNEQFF. The CDR3, as DNA: TGTGCCAGCAGTGAGGGACTAGCGAACAATGAGCAGTTCTTC.

This sequence joins TRBV9 and TRBJ2-1; D is possibly TRBD2 (6 bases). Per the germline V gene, CDR1 is SGDLS and CDR2 is YYNGEE. V was pared by 6 bases and J by 8 bases, with 21 bases between. The CDR3 contains 15 residues. In DNA form, the CDR3 reads TGTGCCAGCACCCCGGGAGTCCTTCTTTTGGATGAGCAGTTCTTC. It is translated as CASTPGVLLLDEQFF.